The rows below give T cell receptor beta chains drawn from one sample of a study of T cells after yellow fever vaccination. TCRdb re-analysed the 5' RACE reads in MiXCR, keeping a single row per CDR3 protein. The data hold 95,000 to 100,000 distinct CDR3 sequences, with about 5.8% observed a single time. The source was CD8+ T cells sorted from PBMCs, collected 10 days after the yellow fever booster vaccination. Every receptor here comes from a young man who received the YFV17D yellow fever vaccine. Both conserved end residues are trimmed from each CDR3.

ASSQEHGGIHEQF	TRBV4-3	TRBJ2-1
ASTIPGQGYGYT	TRBV9	TRBJ1-2
ASSSDRYGYT	TRBV12-3/TRBV12-4	TRBJ1-2
ASSLIRNSGNTIY	TRBV28	TRBJ1-3
ASSLARGAGEAF	TRBV7-6	TRBJ1-1
ASSYLTRSSAGYT	TRBV6-5	TRBJ1-2
ASSFSSVRDEQF	TRBV12-3/TRBV12-4	TRBJ2-1
ASSRRGGATYNEQF	TRBV19	TRBJ2-1
ASSGNRAGNEQF	TRBV7-9	TRBJ2-1
ATSRFYREEDYEQY	TRBV15	TRBJ2-7
ASSPRTRTNTGELF	TRBV7-2	TRBJ2-2
ASSLGGEDEQF	TRBV6-5	TRBJ2-1
ASSHSGELF	TRBV4-1	TRBJ2-2
ASSQGAGGAEYEQY	TRBV4-1	TRBJ2-7
ASSPSRDLTDTQY	TRBV12-3/TRBV12-4	TRBJ2-3
ASSPTSGGFSAKNIQY	TRBV27	TRBJ2-4